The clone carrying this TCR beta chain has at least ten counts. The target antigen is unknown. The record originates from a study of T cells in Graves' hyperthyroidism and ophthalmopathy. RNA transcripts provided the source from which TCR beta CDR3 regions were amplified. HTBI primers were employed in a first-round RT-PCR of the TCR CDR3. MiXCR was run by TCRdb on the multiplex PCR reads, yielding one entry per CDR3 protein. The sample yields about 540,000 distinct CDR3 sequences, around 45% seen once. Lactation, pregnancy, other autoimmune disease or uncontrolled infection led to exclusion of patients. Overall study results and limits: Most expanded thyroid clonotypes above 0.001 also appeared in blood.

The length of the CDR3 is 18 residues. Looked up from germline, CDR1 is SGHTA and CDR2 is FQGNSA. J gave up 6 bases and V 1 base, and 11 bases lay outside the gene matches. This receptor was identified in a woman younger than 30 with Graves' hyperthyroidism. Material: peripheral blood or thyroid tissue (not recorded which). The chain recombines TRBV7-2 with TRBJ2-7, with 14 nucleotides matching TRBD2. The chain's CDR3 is CASSLGSRLAGGVGEQYF. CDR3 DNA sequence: TGTGCCAGCAGCTTAGGGTCGAGACTAGCGGGAGGGGTAGGCGAGCAGTACTTC.